Presented here are 26 T cell receptor beta chains from one specimen sequenced in a study of blood T cell repertoires in COVID-19 (dated by TCRdb to 2019 to 2021). The receptor library was made with the immunoSEQ multiplex PCR assay. This immuneACCESS table, as held by TCRdb, lists in-frame sequences with V and J called but not all clones. Of the missing ones, under half trace to an unresolved V gene in checked studies; the others have no known cause. This sample comprises 250,000 or so clones, about 89% of them detected only once. About 8.8% of the sample rests with the top ten. The sample consisted of peripheral blood. The source of these receptors is a man aged 35 to 55 with active or convalescent COVID-19.

Written as DNA, the CDR3 is TGTGCCAGCAGCTTACTTGACTATGGGATTAACGAGCAGTACTTC. Amino acid sequence: CASSLLDYGINEQYF. The chain carries TRBV11-2 and TRBJ2-7; tentative D call: TRBD2 (5 bases). Germline CDR1 is SGHAT and CDR2 is FQNNGV. The CDR3 is 15 amino acids. V lost 2 bases and J lost 5, with 16 bases in between.

This clone was observed a single time. V usage is TRBV24-1 and J usage is TRBJ2-1, with TRBD2 matching over 11 bases. The CDR3 runs to 16 residues. Germline CDR1 KGHDR, CDR2 SFDVKD. V was clipped by 3 bases and J by 4 bases; unmatched bases: 4. CDR3 sequence: CATSDHTSGSYNEQFF. CDR3 in DNA: TGTGCCACCAGTGATCACACTAGCGGGAGTTACAATGAGCAGTTCTTC.

The gene calls are TRBV2 and TRBJ1-2; D gene uncertain. The CDR3 contains 12 residues. Germline V gene data show CDR1 as SNHLY and CDR2 as FYNNEI. V lost 8 bases and J lost 6, with 13 bases in between. This chain's CDR3 is CASEMGGHGYTF. CDR3 nucleotides: TGTGCCAGCGAAATGGGCGGGCATGGCTACACCTTC.

The rearrangement links TRBV24-1 to TRBJ1-1; possibly TRBD1 for D (5 bases). Germline CDR1 is KGHDR and CDR2 is SFDVKD. V lost 7 bases and J 1 base, leaving 12 bases between the germline ends. This CDR3 region has 14 residues. The CDR3 coding sequence is TGTGCCACCAGGGACAACGTAGGGAACACTGAAGCTTTCTTT. Its protein is CATRDNVGNTEAFF.

The rearrangement links TRBV5-6 to TRBJ1-3, with D perhaps matching TRBD1 (5 bases). The CDR3 is made up of 16 amino acids. V dropped 2 bases and J dropped 4 bases, with 16 bases sitting between them. Germline V gene sequence: CDR1 SGHDT, CDR2 YYEEEE. The CDR3 loop is CASSFRGGSGGNTIYF. CDR3 bases: TGTGCCAGCAGCTTCCGTGGGGGGTCCGGCGGAAACACCATATATTTT. Combining the CDR3 with reference TRBV5-6 and TRBJ1-3 gives the whole variable domain DAGVTQSPTHLIKTRGQQVTLRCSPKSGHDTVSWYQQALGQGPQFIFQYYEEEERQRGNFPDRFSGHQFPNYSSELNVNALLLGDSALYLCASSFRGGSGGNTIYFGEGSWLTVV.

The gene calls are TRBV5-1 and TRBJ1-1, with D unresolved. The CDR3 is 14 amino acids. The V gene's germline CDR1 is SGHRS and CDR2 YFSETQ. Trimming took 1 base from V and 1 from J, leaving 8 bases between them. The CDR3 is CASSLREPNTEAFF. The CDR3 nucleotides are TGCGCCAGCAGCTTGCGGGAACCGAACACTGAAGCTTTCTTT.

The rearrangement uses TRBV6-5 and TRBJ1-4; maybe TRBD1 (5 bases). Trimming removed 7 bases at V and 8 bases at J, with 20 bases between. The CDR3 extends over 15 amino acids. The germline CDR1 and CDR2 sequences are MNHEY and SVGAGI. This CDR3 is CASTPVRRGVEKLFF. CDR3 bases: TGTGCCAGCACTCCCGTACGGAGGGGCGTAGAAAAACTGTTTTTT.

The chain employs TRBV19 and TRBJ1-1; 9 bases are shared with TRBD1. CDR3 length: 15 amino acids. V trimming: 5 bases; J trimming: 11 bases; junction bases outside the gene matches: 15. CDR1 and CDR2 from the germline V gene are LNHDA and SQIVND (reference sequence). CDR3 region: CASSETGQGFLLAFF. As DNA, the CDR3 is TGTGCCAGTAGTGAAACGGGACAGGGCTTTTTGCTTGCTTTCTTT.

The genes are TRBV7-9 and TRBJ2-3; tentatively, D is TRBD1 (6 bases). The V gene's germline CDR1 is SEHNR and CDR2 FQNEAQ (reference sequence). The CDR3 runs to 15 residues. With 1 base removed from V and 2 bases from J, the gap between germline ends came to 10 bases. CDR3 DNA: TGTGCCAGCAGCTTAGGCAGGACAGACACAGATACGCAGTATTTT. Its protein is CASSLGRTDTDTQYF.

V usage is TRBV3-1 (or the pseudogene TRBV3-2) and J usage is TRBJ1-2; 7 nucleotides agree with TRBD1. The CDR3 is 14 residues long. Germline CDR1 is LGHDT and CDR2 is YNNKEL (reference sequence). The ends lost 1 base at V and 8 bases at J; junction bases unmatched: 7. The chain's CDR3 is CASSQVTGARGYTF. The CDR3 nucleotides are TGTGCCAGCAGCCAAGTCACAGGGGCTAGGGGCTACACCTTC.

The chain combines TRBV30 with TRBJ2-7, with D perhaps matching TRBD2 (5 bases). Germline V gene sequence: CDR1 GTSNPN, CDR2 SVGIG (reference sequence). Trimming removed 3 bases at V and 3 bases at J, with 12 bases between. The CDR3 is 13 residues long. The CDR3 spells CAWSRGDLYEQYF. Here the CDR3 DNA reads TGTGCCTGGAGCCGGGGTGATCTCTACGAGCAGTACTTC.

The chain combines TRBV7-6 with TRBJ1-6, with D maybe TRBD1 (6 bases). The CDR3 sequence is 14 residues long. Germline V lookup: CDR1 SGHVS, CDR2 FNYEAQ. Trimming cost V 3 bases and J 6 bases, with 9 bases left between them. CDR3 nucleotides: TGTGCCAGCAGCTTGCAGGGGCTTAATTCACCCCTCCACTTT. Residues: CASSLQGLNSPLHF.

The count of this clone is one. This chain uses TRBV12-3 or TRBV12-4 with TRBJ1-1; D gene unclear. This CDR3 is built from 13 residues. Trimming shortened V by 3 bases and J by 1 base, and 6 bases separated the two germline ends. In DNA, the CDR3 is TGTGCCAGCAGTTTTGAGCCGAACACTGAAGCTTTCTTT. This codes for CASSFEPNTEAFF.

The chain combines TRBV24-1 with TRBJ2-1; 10 positions match TRBD2. Germline CDR1 KGHDR, CDR2 SFDVKD. This CDR3 is built from 16 residues. The ends lost 1 base at V and 8 bases at J; junction bases unmatched: 7. The CDR3 sequence is CATSDFGASGSYEQFF. CDR3 coding DNA: TGTGCCACCAGTGATTTCGGGGCTAGCGGGAGCTATGAGCAGTTCTTC.

This chain uses TRBV3-1 (or the pseudogene TRBV3-2) with TRBJ1-4; TRBD1 agrees at 7 bases. The germline CDR1 and CDR2 sequences are LGHDT and YNNKEL (reference sequence). V lost 1 base to trimming and J lost 6 bases; unmatched junction nucleotides: 8. CDR3 length: 16 residues. The CDR3 nucleotides are TGTGCCAGCAGCCAAGGTGGAGGGGGCCTGGATGAAAAACTGTTTTTT. This encodes CASSQGGGGLDEKLFF.

The chain has TRBV21-1 and TRBJ1-2; TRBD1 was called by the table and not checked on the DNA. TRBV21-1 is marked as a pseudogene. There are 16 residues in the CDR3. In nucleotides, the CDR3 is TGTGCCAGCAGCAAAGATGGGCGCAGACCTAACTATGGCTACACCTTC. The encoded protein is CASSKDGRRPNYGYTF.

The genes are TRBV2 and TRBJ1-2; 7 bases are a match to TRBD1. This CDR3 contains 15 residues. V shed 8 bases, J shed 4 bases, and the junction held 13 bases outside the gene matches. In germline, CDR1 is SNHLY, CDR2 FYNNEI. The CDR3 DNA reads TGTGCCAGCGGGACCAAACGCCGGGACAGCTATGGCTACACCTTC. Translation gives CASGTKRRDSYGYTF.

The chain has TRBV7-8 and TRBJ2-7; a weak D match, TRBD2 (6 bases). Germline V gives CDR1 SGHVS, CDR2 FQNEAQ. This CDR3 contains 15 residues. V was trimmed by 1 base and J by 1 base, leaving 11 bases between them. The CDR3 DNA follows: TGTGCCAGCAGCTTAGTACCGGACTATTCCTACGAGCAGTACTTC. It yields the protein CASSLVPDYSYEQYF. Based on the CDR3 plus reference TRBV7-8 and TRBJ2-7, the full variable domain is GAGVSQSPRYKVAKRGQDVALRCDPISGHVSLFWYQQALGQGPEFLTYFQNEAQLDKSGLPSDRFFAERPEGSVSTLKIQRTQQEDSAVYLCASSLVPDYSYEQYFGPGTRLTVT.

The chain has TRBV6-5 and TRBJ2-7, with D perhaps TRBD2 (6 bases). CDR3 length: 15 amino acids. Germline lookup yields CDR1 MNHEY and CDR2 SVGAGI. V lost 0 bases to trimming and J lost 0 bases, with 9 bases between them. CDR3: CASSYSLGSSYEQYF. CDR3 DNA sequence: TGTGCCAGCAGTTACTCTCTCGGGAGCTCCTACGAGCAGTACTTC.

This chain uses TRBV24-1 with TRBJ1-4; 9 positions match TRBD1. The CDR3 consists of 16 residues. Germline V CDR1 and CDR2: KGHDR, SFDVKD. With V trimmed by 4 bases and J by 8 bases, 10 bases remained unmatched. DNA for the CDR3: TGTGCCACCAGTGAATCCGGGACAGGGCTATACGAAAAACTGTTTTTT. It translates to CATSESGTGLYEKLFF.

The CDR3 DNA is TGTGCCAGCAGCTTCAAGCTAGAAAACGAGCAGTACTTC. Its protein product is CASSFKLENEQYF. The chain couples TRBV7-8 to TRBJ2-7; D not certain. Trimming stripped 3 bases from V and 5 bases from J, with 11 bases between. Germline CDR1 is SGHVS and CDR2 is FQNEAQ. The CDR3 contains 13 residues.

This chain links TRBV24-1 with TRBJ2-3; TRBD2 matches 8 bases. In germline, CDR1 is KGHDR, CDR2 SFDVKD. V shed 3 bases and J 1 base; nucleotides not matched to a gene: 2. The CDR3 has 15 amino acids. CDR3 in DNA: TGTGCCACCAGTGATAGAGCGGGGGGCACAGATACGCAGTATTTT. Protein product: CATSDRAGGTDTQYF.

The V call is TRBV2, the J call TRBJ2-3, with unresolved D. Germline lookup yields CDR1 SNHLY and CDR2 FYNNEI. Between the trimmed V and J ends, which lost 1 base and 6 bases, there was a span of 5 bases. The CDR3 consists of 12 residues. This chain's CDR3 is CASSEGPDTQYF. For the CDR3, the DNA is TGTGCCAGCAGTGAAGGGCCGGATACGCAGTATTTT.

This chain joins TRBV6-5 and TRBJ2-7; weak D call: TRBD1 (5 bases). The V gene's germline CDR1 is MNHEY and CDR2 SVGAGI. Between the trimmed V and J ends, which lost 7 bases and 3 bases, there was a span of 10 bases. The length of the CDR3 is 12 residues. The CDR3: CASNSQGYEQYF. The CDR3 coding sequence is TGTGCCAGCAATTCTCAGGGCTACGAGCAGTACTTC.

The chain uses TRBV20-1 and TRBJ2-1; TRBD2 might be the D (6 bases). The V gene's germline CDR1 is DFQATT and CDR2 SNEGSKA (reference sequence). The ends were cut back, 3 bases at V and 6 bases at J, with 15 bases in the middle. The CDR3 has 14 amino acids. The CDR3 loop reads CSASIREMFNEQFF. The CDR3 DNA is TGCAGTGCTAGTATCCGGGAGATGTTCAATGAGCAGTTCTTC.

V gene TRBV6-5 combines with J gene TRBJ1-2; D is uncertain. Trimming left V 4 bases short and J 8 bases short, with 11 bases between. Germline V gene sequence: CDR1 MNHEY, CDR2 SVGAGI. The CDR3 runs to 12 residues. Here the CDR3 DNA reads TGTGCCAGCAGTTCCCCCCCGAGGGGCTACACCTTC. This gives the protein CASSSPPRGYTF.